This T cell receptor (beta chain) appears in the sequencing data of a study of blood T cell repertoires in COVID-19. Across the study: From T cells, B-cell-depleted T cells, or PBMCs came the material, which was cDNA or gDNA.

In the authors' methods: It was from reference gene primer amplification that nucleated cell counts were estimated. Profiled with immunoSEQ multiplex PCR; TCRdb holds only in-frame clones, not every one. The V and J calls and clone size were taken over from that table, and D and trimming were inferred from the DNA. Found here are over 95,000 clones, 80% to 90% of them singletons; the top ten hold about 4.8%. The germline V and J ends were trimmed by 0 bases and 6 bases, with 11 bases remaining between them. CDR1 GTSNPN and CDR2 SVGIG come from the germline V gene (reference sequence). This CDR3 is 13 amino acids long.

The sequencing sample was made of peripheral blood. The chain links TRBV30 to TRBJ1-2, with D unresolved. The source of this sequence is a woman aged 50 to 60 with acute or convalescent COVID-19. Here the CDR3 reads CAWSVLPGDGYTF. CDR3 nucleotides: TGTGCCTGGAGTGTACTTCCCGGGGATGGCTACACCTTC.